The clone carrying this T cell receptor (beta chain) was observed many times. This sample was taken from a study of Graves' ophthalmopathy and Graves' hyperthyroidism. The J segment lost 7 bases and the V segment lost 1 base, leaving 5 bases of the junction unmatched. The CDR3 is 16 amino acids. Looked up from germline, CDR1 is LGHNA and CDR2 is YNFKEQ. Transcripts of RNA were the source for amplifying TCR beta CDR3 regions. Following a first-round RT-PCR that used HTBI primers, a second-round multiplex PCR was carried out. One entry per CDR3 protein, called by TCRdb with MiXCR from the multiplex PCR reads. This table has about 24,000 distinct CDR3 sequences, almost 50% appearing once. The PBMC fraction was derived from around 9.5 ml of fresh peripheral blood.

The clonotype originates from an adult woman with stable Graves' hyperthyroidism. The chain employs TRBV4-2 and TRBJ2-1, with TRBD2 matching over 12 bases. The sequencing input was peripheral blood. The CDR3 coding sequence is TGTGCCAGCAGCCAAGGTCCTCTAGCGGGGGGGAATGAGCAGTTCTTC. Translation: CASSQGPLAGGNEQFF.